Described below is a single TCR beta chain sequence and its context. Germline CDR1 is SQVTM and CDR2 is ANQGSEA. The CDR3 has 20 amino acids. The V gene lost 1 base and the J gene lost 0 bases, with 27 bases spanning the gap. This entry comes from a study of beta chain features in type 1 diabetes. cDNA synthesis used the whole RNA isolate, giving expressed TCRB sequences. The data were produced by immunoSEQ multiplex PCR, yet TCRdb's version contains in-frame clones alone and is incomplete. The sample lists 300,000 to 350,000 clones; around a fifth were seen once. Sorting that relied on CD45RO/CCR7/CD25/CD127/CD95/CD27 yielded CD4+ naive, central memory, regulatory and stem cell-like memory cells.

The gene calls are TRBV29-1 and TRBJ1-1; D unclear. The material sequenced was naive CD4+ T cells from blood. The TCR was taken from a woman younger than 30 in good health. The chain's CDR3 is CSVEVRGRTASRLMNTEAFF. Written as DNA, the CDR3 is TGCAGCGTTGAAGTCCGCGGGAGGACGGCCAGCCGCCTCATGAACACTGAAGCTTTCTTT.